This T cell receptor (beta chain) was recorded in a study of cytomegalovirus exposure and HLA in healthy donors. V lost 7 bases and J lost 3; bases outside the gene matches: 5. CDR3 length equals 14 residues. CDR1 and CDR2 (germline): MNHEY, SMNVEV (reference sequence). Amplification used 60 Vbeta primers and 13 Jbeta primers. Generated by immunoSEQ multiplex PCR, the TCRdb table keeps only in-frame clones and is missing some. This sample yields about 83,000 clones, of which more than 60% are seen a single time; over 4.5% belongs to the top ten. The V gene is TRBV27, the J gene TRBJ2-7; 11 bases map to TRBD2. The TCR was taken from a man between 18 and 35 years old in good health and CMV-seropositive. The sample was PBMCs. CDR3 region: CASTSGTSGYEQYF. The CDR3 region has the DNA TGTGCCAGCACCTCCGGGACTAGCGGCTACGAGCAGTACTTC.